Listed here are 6 T cell receptor beta chains from one sample, sequenced in a study of shared clonotypes between healthy human individuals. Generated by immunoSEQ multiplex PCR, the TCRdb table keeps only in-frame clones and is missing some. Of hundreds of thousands of clones listed, 55% to 85% were seen once; the top ten hold under 2%. The specimen sequenced was memory CD4+ T cells sorted from blood. The subset here: CD45RA-negative fraction. The receptors derive from a woman aged 25 to 39 in good health.

This chain joins TRBV29-1 and TRBJ2-5; unclear D gene. The J call is doubtful: the DNA matches TRBJ2-7 better. This CDR3 has 17 amino acids. Germline CDR1 SQVTM, CDR2 ANQGSEA. The DNA of the CDR3 is TGCAGCGTTGGACGTTGGACGAAGGACGGCTTGAGCTACGAGCAGTACTTC. This translates into CSVGRWTKDGLSYEQYF.

The V call is TRBV7-9, the J call TRBJ1-5, with no clear D. The CDR3 covers 15 residues. Germline values: CDR1 SEHNR, CDR2 FQNEAQ (reference sequence). The germline V and J ends were trimmed by 1 base and 0 bases, with 7 bases remaining between them. The CDR3 loop reads CASSLGSASNQPQHF. The CDR3 nucleotides are TGTGCCAGCAGCTTAGGTTCAGCTAGCAATCAGCCCCAGCATTTT.

This chain connects TRBV28 to TRBJ1-2; D call uncertain. The CDR3 has 11 residues. V lost 7 bases and J lost 4, with 7 bases in between. Germline V gives CDR1 MDHEN, CDR2 SYDVKM. The CDR3 sequence is CASKKGYGYTF. Here the CDR3 DNA reads TGTGCCAGCAAGAAAGGCTATGGCTACACCTTC.

The chain combines TRBV4-1 with TRBJ2-7, with D perhaps matching TRBD1 (6 bases). Germline assignment: CDR1 MGHRA and CDR2 YSYEKL. Trimming cost V 0 bases and J 6 bases, with 18 bases left between them. The CDR3 is 16 residues long. The CDR3 coding sequence is TGCGCCAGCAGCCAAGATACCGGGACACCGCGCCTCGAGCAGTACTTC. Translated, it gives CASSQDTGTPRLEQYF.

This clone was found a few times. This sequence joins TRBV29-1 and TRBJ2-7; D gene uncertain. This CDR3 comprises 13 residues. Trimming pared 1 base from V and 3 bases from J, leaving 10 bases between. The germline gives CDR1 SQVTM, CDR2 ANQGSEA. The DNA for the CDR3 is TGCAGCGTTGAAGCTGGGGAAGGCTACGAGCAGTACTTC. Translated: CSVEAGEGYEQYF.

This clone was seen only a few times. The chain uses TRBV5-1 and TRBJ1-1, with D possibly TRBD1 on 6 matching bases. This CDR3 is built from 14 residues. CDR1 SGHRS and CDR2 YFSETQ come from the germline V gene. V was clipped by 0 bases and J by 7 bases, with 13 bases between them. CDR3 DNA: TGCGCCAGCAGCTTGGCAGGGGCGAGAGGTGAAGCTTTCTTT. It encodes CASSLAGARGEAFF.